The present T cell receptor (beta chain) was sequenced within a study of cytomegalovirus exposure and HLA in healthy donors. In its sample, this clone was seen a few times. Its specificity is unknown. The study, taken as a whole, reports: It was reported that the classifier diagnosed cytomegalovirus status with high specificity and sensitivity in both the original and validation cohorts. Researchers left out some V segments, among them TRBV6-2 and TRBV6-3, as indistinguishable.

The PCR had 60 Vbeta and 13 Jbeta primers. The assay was immunoSEQ multiplex PCR, and TCRdb's table has in-frame clones only and misses some. The table has some 150,000 clones, around 82% seen once. Germline V gene lookup returns CDR1 KGHSH and CDR2 LQKENI. The V gene lost 6 bases and the J gene lost 5 bases, with 16 bases spanning the gap. The CDR3 loop spans 14 amino acids. The sequencing input was PBMCs. The receptor comes from a man aged 45 to 65 in good health and CMV-seropositive. This chain uses TRBV18 with TRBJ2-5, with TRBD2 as a possible D gene (5 bases). The CDR3 DNA follows: TGTGCCAGCTCGTTGGGCGGAGGTACGGAGACCCAGTACTTC. Translated: CASSLGGGTETQYF.